These 7 T cell receptor beta chains were sequenced from one sample in a study of post-analysis software for immune sequencing data. These receptors' antigens are unknown. Unique molecular identifiers were built into the TCR beta cDNA libraries. MiXCR, run by TCRdb on the PCR reads, gives a single entry per CDR3 protein. The sample yields about 570,000 distinct CDR3 sequences, roughly 34% seen once. Study-level results: Five TRBV segments were more frequent in patients than controls; TRBV5-6, TRBV5-1 and TRBV20-1 belonged to this group.

The sample was blood. These receptors were collected from a girl aged 2 to 17 with multiple sclerosis.

This clonotype occurred a few times. The gene calls are TRBV5-5 and TRBJ2-4, with 7 bases lining up with TRBD1. The CDR3 runs 16 residues. V was clipped by 4 bases and J by 1 base; unmatched bases: 8. The germline V gene encodes CDR1 SGHKS and CDR2 YYEKEE (reference sequence). CDR3 bases: TGTGCCAGCAGCGGCGTCAGGGGGACGGCCAAAAACATTCAGTACTTC. Amino acids: CASSGVRGTAKNIQYF.

About this clonotype: The junction departs from the called germline gene at one end, perhaps through a read error. The chain recombines TRBV20-1 with TRBJ2-3; 7 nucleotides agree with TRBD2. The CDR3 runs to 14 residues. Germline V lookup: CDR1 DFQATT, CDR2 SNEGSKA (reference sequence). The CDR3 loop is CGAKSGGDADTQYF. CDR3 nucleotide sequence: TGCGGTGCTAAAAGTGGGGGGGATGCAGATACGCAGTATTTT.

This clonotype was detected a few times. The rearrangement links TRBV12-3 or TRBV12-4 to TRBJ2-7; D is unresolved. CDR3 length: 16 amino acids. V shed 5 bases and J shed 3 bases, with 20 bases lying between them. CDR3 DNA: TGTGCCAGCAGTCCAGACCCATTGGCCCCGAACTACGAGCAGTACTTC. Protein: CASSPDPLAPNYEQYF.

The V call is TRBV5-1, the J call TRBJ2-5; TRBD1 might be the D (5 bases). From germline, CDR1 is SGHRS and CDR2 YFSETQ. There are 13 residues in the CDR3. The ends were cut back, 4 bases at V and 2 bases at J, with 9 bases in the middle. DNA for the CDR3: TGCGCCAGCAGCGCGACAGCACAAGAGACCCAGTACTTC. Its protein product is CASSATAQETQYF.

The chain couples TRBV5-1 to TRBJ2-1; 11 bases are a match to TRBD2. CDR3 length: 15 amino acids. The J segment lost 8 bases and the V segment lost 4 bases, leaving 8 bases of the junction unmatched. Germline-derived CDR1 and CDR2 are SGHRS and YFSETQ. The CDR3 sequence: CASSPNLAGGYEQFF. The CDR3 nucleotides are TGCGCCAGCAGCCCTAACCTAGCGGGGGGATATGAGCAGTTCTTC.

This clonotype was seen a few times. The rearrangement uses TRBV20-1 and TRBJ2-2; no definite D call. Trimming took off 7 bases at V and 1 base at J, with 13 bases between the two ends. This CDR3 spans 14 amino acids. Germline CDR1 is DFQATT and CDR2 is SNEGSKA (reference sequence). DNA of the CDR3: TGCAGTGTCTTTGGACCTCTGAACACCGGGGAGCTGTTTTTT. It specifies CSVFGPLNTGELFF.

This clonotype occurred a few times. The V and J genes are TRBV6-6 and TRBJ2-1; TRBD1 is a possible D gene (5 bases). CDR3 length: 16 residues. Looked up from germline, CDR1 is MNHNY and CDR2 is SVGAGI (reference sequence). The germline V and J ends were trimmed by 7 bases and 1 base, with 17 bases remaining between them. Written as DNA, the CDR3 is TGTGCCAGCATGGGGCACCCGCTCGCGTCCTACAATGAGCAGTTCTTC. The encoded protein is CASMGHPLASYNEQFF.